The 18 T cell receptor beta chains below were found in one sample sequenced in a study of human T cells and chemical hapten exposure. Time point indicated: patch test 3, about 24 weeks after DPC sensitization. Treatment: therapeutic diphenylcyclopropenone sensitization with weekly scalp DPC. One entry per CDR3 protein results from TCRdb running MiXCR on the RACE reads. The table lists 130,000 or so distinct CDR3 sequences, approximately 10% of them singletons, with roughly 2.3% in the top ten. The sequencing here drew on whole blood, taken in connection with sensitization to the hapten diphenylcyclopropenone (DPC). The receptors come from a woman in her forties or fifties with alopecia areata. Some clones in this sample may be carry-over from other donors' samples.

This clonotype occurred a few times. The J gene is TRBJ1-1, the V gene TRBV10-2; D is unclear. Deletions cut 8 bases from V and 11 bases from J, with 15 bases between. The CDR3 has 11 amino acids. Per germline, CDR1 WSHSY and CDR2 SAAADI. In DNA form, the CDR3 reads TGCGCCAGCTTAGGACCTGGCGGGGCTTTCTTT. This codes for CASLGPGGAFF.

The table lists this clonotype with many counts. The rearrangement joins TRBV29-1 to TRBJ2-1; D is undetermined. Germline CDR1 SQVTM, CDR2 ANQGSEA. This CDR3 is 11 amino acids long. V gave up 2 bases and J gave up 9 bases, with 8 bases separating them. The CDR3 DNA reads as TGCAGCGTTGAAAGCATCAGTGAGCAGTTCTTC. Protein sequence: CSVESISEQFF.

The V gene is TRBV20-1, the J gene TRBJ1-1; no clear D gene. The V gene lost 1 base and the J gene lost 1 base, with 7 bases spanning the gap. Germline CDR1 DFQATT, CDR2 SNEGSKA (reference sequence). This CDR3 has 13 residues. The CDR3 here is CSARGAQNTEAFF. CDR3 sequence (DNA): TGCAGTGCTAGAGGGGCCCAGAACACTGAAGCTTTCTTT.

In its sample, this clonotype ranks as medium-sized. The V call is TRBV20-1, the J call TRBJ2-1; 7 positions agree with TRBD2. Germline CDR1 is DFQATT and CDR2 is SNEGSKA (reference sequence). V trimming: 5 bases; J trimming: 2 bases; junction bases outside the gene matches: 3. The CDR3 length is 13 residues. The CDR3 spells CSAGGGPYNEQFF. CDR3 DNA: TGCAGTGCTGGGGGAGGGCCCTACAATGAGCAGTTCTTC.

This clonotype was recorded a few times. V and J are TRBV28 and TRBJ2-7; 15 nucleotides agree with TRBD2. V trimming: 6 bases; J trimming: 5 bases; junction bases outside the gene matches: 8. From germline, CDR1 is MDHEN and CDR2 SYDVKM. The CDR3 contains 16 residues. For the CDR3, the DNA is TGTGCCAGCAGCCCGGGACTAGCGGGAGGAGGGCACGAGCAGTACTTC. Amino acid sequence: CASSPGLAGGGHEQYF.

Many counts were recorded for this clonotype. This sequence joins TRBV29-1 and TRBJ2-1; 9 positions agree with TRBD1. The CDR3 extends over 10 amino acids. The V segment lost 8 bases and the J segment 16 bases; nucleotides outside the gene matches: 9. The germline gives CDR1 SQVTM, CDR2 ANQGSEA. The CDR3 region has the DNA TGCAGCACTTCCGGGACAGGGCTATTCTTC. It is translated as CSTSGTGLFF.

The rearrangement links TRBV6-6 to TRBJ2-3; D gene ambiguous. Trimming left V 2 bases short and J 0 bases short, with 12 bases between. Germline V gene sequence: CDR1 MNHNY, CDR2 SVGAGI (reference sequence). The CDR3 has 16 amino acids. The CDR3 region is CASSYRFGPSTDTQYF. As DNA, the CDR3 is TGTGCCAGCAGTTACCGATTCGGCCCAAGCACAGATACGCAGTATTTT.

The chain is built from TRBV5-1 and TRBJ1-1; no clear D. CDR1 and CDR2 (germline): SGHRS, YFSETQ. The CDR3 is made up of 13 amino acids. V was clipped by 4 bases and J by 0 bases, with 7 bases between them. The CDR3 coding sequence is TGCGCCAGCAGCCCCGACTTGAACACTGAAGCTTTCTTT. Its protein product is CASSPDLNTEAFF. The full variable domain, its missing parts supplied by reference TRBV5-1 and TRBJ1-1, is KAGVTQTPRYLIKTRGQQVTLSCSPISGHRSVSWYQQTPGQGLQFLFEYFSETQRNKGNFPGRFSGRQFSNSRSEMNVSTLELGDSALYLCASSPDLNTEAFFGQGTRLTVV.

The chain uses TRBV10-3 and TRBJ1-5; no clear D. The ends were cut back, 6 bases at V and 2 bases at J, with 14 bases in the middle. This CDR3 comprises 15 residues. Germline assignment: CDR1 ENHRY and CDR2 SYGVKD. The CDR3 DNA sequence: TGTGCCATCAGGGCGGGCCCGACGGGCAATCAGCCCCAGCATTTT. This translates into CAIRAGPTGNQPQHF.

This clonotype was seen a few times. The chain carries TRBV10-3 and TRBJ2-1; D unclear. Germline loops: CDR1 ENHRY, CDR2 SYGVKD. V was cut by 4 bases and J by 7 bases, with 11 bases left in between. This CDR3 contains 13 residues. The CDR3 loop reads CAISAGPTNEQFF. The DNA for the CDR3 is TGTGCCATCAGTGCAGGACCAACTAATGAGCAGTTCTTC.

This clonotype has more than one count but fewer than ten. V and J are TRBV29-1 and TRBJ1-1; TRBD1 might be the D (6 bases). The V and J ends lost 0 bases and 6 bases respectively, with 14 bases between them. CDR1 and CDR2 (germline): SQVTM, ANQGSEA. The CDR3 covers 14 residues. CDR3: CSVEDTGGGPEAFF. In nucleotides, the CDR3 is TGCAGCGTTGAAGATACTGGGGGCGGGCCTGAAGCTTTCTTT. The complete variable domain, with remaining parts taken from reference TRBV29-1 and TRBJ1-1, reads SAVISQKPSRDICQRGTSLTIQCQVDSQVTMMFWYRQQPGQSLTLIATANQGSEATYESGFVIDKFPISRPNLTFSTLTVSNMSPEDSSIYLCSVEDTGGGPEAFFGQGTRLTVV.

This clonotype has just a few counts. The V and J genes are TRBV3-1 and TRBJ2-2, with no clear D. V was clipped by 0 bases and J by 5 bases, with 13 bases between them. Germline CDR1 reads LGHDT; CDR2 reads YNNKEL (reference sequence). The length of the CDR3 is 16 residues. CDR3 DNA sequence: TGTGCCAGCAGCCAAGATCCTCAGCGCCCGACCGGGGAGCTGTTTTTT. Protein: CASSQDPQRPTGELFF.

This chain links TRBV28 with TRBJ2-1; no clear D gene. V lost 4 bases and J lost 0, with 10 bases in between. Germline CDR1 reads MDHEN; CDR2 reads SYDVKM. The CDR3 length is 15 residues. CDR3 bases: TGTGCCAGCAGTTGGTCCGGTTTCTCCTACAATGAGCAGTTCTTC. This codes for CASSWSGFSYNEQFF. The full variable domain, completed using reference TRBV28 and TRBJ2-1, is DVKVTQSSRYLVKRTGEKVFLECVQDMDHENMFWYRQDPGLGLRLIYFSYDVKMKEKGDIPEGYSVSREKKERFSLILESASTNQTSMYLCASSWSGFSYNEQFFGPGTRLTVL.

This clonotype was seen repeatedly, ten times or more. This chain links TRBV29-1 with TRBJ2-5; 7 bases map to TRBD1. The CDR3 runs 12 residues. The V gene end was trimmed by 4 bases and the J gene end by 2 bases; junction bases not matched to a gene: 1. The germline V gene has CDR1 SQVTM and CDR2 ANQGSEA. The CDR3 DNA follows: TGCAGCGTTGGGGACAGTCAAGAGACCCAGTACTTC. Translated: CSVGDSQETQYF.

A few counts support this clonotype. The chain uses TRBV28 and TRBJ1-1; D is possibly TRBD1 (5 bases). Germline CDR1 is MDHEN and CDR2 is SYDVKM. V lost 4 bases, J lost 4 bases, and 10 bases lay in between. CDR3 length: 13 amino acids. CDR3 nucleotide sequence: TGTGCCAGCAGTTCCGACAGCTCCACTGAAGCTTTCTTT. It translates to CASSSDSSTEAFF.

The table lists this clonotype with a few counts. V usage is TRBV21-1 and J usage is TRBJ1-1; the table names TRBD1, a call not compared with the DNA. TRBV21-1 constitutes a pseudogene. The CDR3 is 18 residues long. The DNA for the CDR3 is TGTGCCAGCAGCAAAGCGTCGGCGACAGGGTGTCGAGACACTGAAGCTTTCTTT. Residues: CASSKASATGCRDTEAFF.

The chain has TRBV3-1 and TRBJ2-2, with D hard to call. Germline values: CDR1 LGHDT, CDR2 YNNKEL (reference sequence). V was pared by 1 base and J by 3 bases, with 6 bases between. The CDR3 runs to 14 residues. CDR3 in amino acids: CASSQVLDTGELFF. The CDR3 DNA follows: TGTGCCAGCAGCCAAGTATTGGACACCGGGGAGCTGTTTTTT. The whole variable domain, remainder taken from reference TRBV3-1 and TRBJ2-2, is DTAVSQTPKYLVTQMGNDKSIKCEQNLGHDTMYWYKQDSKKFLKIMFSYNNKELIINETVPNRFSPKSPDKAHLNLHINSLELGDSAVYFCASSQVLDTGELFFGEGSRLTVL.

The gene calls are TRBV20-1 and TRBJ1-1; tentative D call: TRBD1 (6 bases). The CDR3 runs to 13 residues. V was clipped by 1 base and J by 4 bases, with 10 bases between them. Germline V CDR1 and CDR2: DFQATT, SNEGSKA (reference sequence). The CDR3 is CSARGGGLTEAFF. The CDR3 DNA follows: TGCAGTGCTAGAGGCGGGGGGCTCACTGAAGCTTTCTTT.